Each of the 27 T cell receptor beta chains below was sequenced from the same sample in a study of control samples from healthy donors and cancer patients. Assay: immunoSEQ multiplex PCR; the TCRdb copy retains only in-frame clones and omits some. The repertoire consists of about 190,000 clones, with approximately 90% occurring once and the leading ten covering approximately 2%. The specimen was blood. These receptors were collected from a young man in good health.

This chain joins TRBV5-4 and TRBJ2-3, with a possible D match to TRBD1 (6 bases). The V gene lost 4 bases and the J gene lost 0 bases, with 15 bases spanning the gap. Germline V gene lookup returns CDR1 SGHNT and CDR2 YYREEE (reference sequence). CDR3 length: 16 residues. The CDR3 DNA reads TGTGCCAGCAGCACCCGAGGGGGTGCTAGCACAGATACGCAGTATTTT. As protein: CASSTRGGASTDTQYF.

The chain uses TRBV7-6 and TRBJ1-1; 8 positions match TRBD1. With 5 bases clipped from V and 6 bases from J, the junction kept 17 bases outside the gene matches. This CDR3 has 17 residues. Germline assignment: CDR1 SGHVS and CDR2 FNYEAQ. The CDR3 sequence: CASSLRTGRDRDAEAFF. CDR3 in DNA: TGTGCCAGCAGCCTACGGACAGGGAGAGACAGAGACGCTGAAGCTTTCTTT.

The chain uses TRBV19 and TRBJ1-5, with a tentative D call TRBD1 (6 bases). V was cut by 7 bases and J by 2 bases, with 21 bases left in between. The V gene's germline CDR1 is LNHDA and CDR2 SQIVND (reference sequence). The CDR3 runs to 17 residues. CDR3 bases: TGTGCCAGTAACCATTTAGGGGGTGGTCGCGGCAATCAGCCCCAGCATTTT. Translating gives CASNHLGGGRGNQPQHF.

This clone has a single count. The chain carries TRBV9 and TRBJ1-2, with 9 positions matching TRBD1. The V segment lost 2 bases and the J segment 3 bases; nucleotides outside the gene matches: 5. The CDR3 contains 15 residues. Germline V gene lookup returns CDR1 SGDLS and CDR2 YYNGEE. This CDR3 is CASSVSRDRDYGYTF. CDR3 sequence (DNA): TGTGCCAGCAGCGTCTCCCGGGACAGGGACTATGGCTACACCTTC.

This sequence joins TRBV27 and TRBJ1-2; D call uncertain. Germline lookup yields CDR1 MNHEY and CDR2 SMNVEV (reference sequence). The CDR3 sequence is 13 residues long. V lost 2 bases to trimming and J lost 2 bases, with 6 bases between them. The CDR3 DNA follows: TGTGCCAGCAGTTTACACACCAACTATGGCTACACCTTC. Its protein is CASSLHTNYGYTF.

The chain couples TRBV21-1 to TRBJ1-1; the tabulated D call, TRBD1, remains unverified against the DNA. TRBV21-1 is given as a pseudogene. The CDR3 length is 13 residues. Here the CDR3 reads CASSKVRTGRSFF. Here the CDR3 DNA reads TGTGCCAGCAGCAAAGTGAGGACAGGGCGCTCTTTCTTT.

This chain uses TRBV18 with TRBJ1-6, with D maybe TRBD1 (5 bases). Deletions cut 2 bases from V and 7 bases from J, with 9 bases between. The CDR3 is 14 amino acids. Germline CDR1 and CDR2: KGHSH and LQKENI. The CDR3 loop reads CASSPGDRNSPLHF. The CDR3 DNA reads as TGTGCCAGCTCACCAGGGGACCGAAATTCACCCCTCCACTTT.

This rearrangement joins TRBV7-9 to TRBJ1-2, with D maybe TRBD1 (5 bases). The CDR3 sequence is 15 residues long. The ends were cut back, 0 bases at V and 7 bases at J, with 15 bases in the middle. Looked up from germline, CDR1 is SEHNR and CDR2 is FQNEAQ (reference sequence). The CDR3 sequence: CASSLAGRQGIGYTF. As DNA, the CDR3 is TGTGCCAGCAGCTTAGCCGGACGCCAGGGCATTGGCTACACCTTC.

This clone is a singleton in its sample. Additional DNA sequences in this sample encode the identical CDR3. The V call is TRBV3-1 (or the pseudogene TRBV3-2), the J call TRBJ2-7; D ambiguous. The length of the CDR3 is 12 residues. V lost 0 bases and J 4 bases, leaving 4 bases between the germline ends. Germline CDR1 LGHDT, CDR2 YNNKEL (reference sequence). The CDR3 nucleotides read TGTGCCAGCAGCCAAGAGACGTACGAGCAGTACTTC. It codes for CASSQETYEQYF.

In DNA, the CDR3 is TGTGCCAGCAGGGGTACTGGTAAGAGTTTATATGGCTACACCTTC. Amino acid sequence: CASRGTGKSLYGYTF. The V gene is TRBV2, the J gene TRBJ1-2; unclear D gene. In germline, CDR1 is SNHLY, CDR2 FYNNEI. The CDR3 totals 15 residues. V dropped 6 bases and J dropped 5 bases, with 19 bases sitting between them.

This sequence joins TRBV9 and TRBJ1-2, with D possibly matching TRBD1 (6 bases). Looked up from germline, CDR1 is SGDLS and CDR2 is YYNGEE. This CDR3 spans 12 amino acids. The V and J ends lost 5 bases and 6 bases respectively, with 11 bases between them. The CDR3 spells CASRGDKHGYTF. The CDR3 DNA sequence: TGTGCCAGCAGGGGGGACAAGCATGGCTACACCTTC. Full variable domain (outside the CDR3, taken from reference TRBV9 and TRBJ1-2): DSGVTQTPKHLITATGQRVTLRCSPRSGDLSVYWYQQSLDQGLQFLIQYYNGEERAKGNILERFSAQQFPDLHSELNLSSLELGDSALYFCASRGDKHGYTFGSGTRLTVV.

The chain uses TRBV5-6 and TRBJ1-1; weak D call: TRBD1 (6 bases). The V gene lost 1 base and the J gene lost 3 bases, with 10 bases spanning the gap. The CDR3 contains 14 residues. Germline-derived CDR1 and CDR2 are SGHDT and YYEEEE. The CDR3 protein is CASSLTGRYTEAFF. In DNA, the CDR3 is TGTGCCAGCAGCTTGACAGGGAGGTACACTGAAGCTTTCTTT.

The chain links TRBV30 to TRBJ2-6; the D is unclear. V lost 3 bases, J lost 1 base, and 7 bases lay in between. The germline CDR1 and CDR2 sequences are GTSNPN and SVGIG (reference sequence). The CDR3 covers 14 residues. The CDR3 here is CAWSKRSGANVLTF. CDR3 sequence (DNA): TGTGCCTGGAGCAAGAGGTCTGGGGCCAACGTCCTGACTTTC.

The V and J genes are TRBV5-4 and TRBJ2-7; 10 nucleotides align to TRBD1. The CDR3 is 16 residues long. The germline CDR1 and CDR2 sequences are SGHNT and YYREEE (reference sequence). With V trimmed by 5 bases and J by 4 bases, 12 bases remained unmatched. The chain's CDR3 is CASSFLGGTGAYEQYF. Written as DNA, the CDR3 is TGTGCCAGCAGTTTCTTGGGGGGGACAGGGGCTTACGAGCAGTACTTC.

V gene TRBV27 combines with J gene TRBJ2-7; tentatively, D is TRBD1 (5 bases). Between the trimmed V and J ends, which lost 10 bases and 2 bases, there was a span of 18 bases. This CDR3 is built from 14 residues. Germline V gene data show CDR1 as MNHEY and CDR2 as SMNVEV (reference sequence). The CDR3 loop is CATARSDRTYEQYF. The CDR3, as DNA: TGTGCCACCGCCAGATCCGACAGAACCTACGAGCAGTACTTC.

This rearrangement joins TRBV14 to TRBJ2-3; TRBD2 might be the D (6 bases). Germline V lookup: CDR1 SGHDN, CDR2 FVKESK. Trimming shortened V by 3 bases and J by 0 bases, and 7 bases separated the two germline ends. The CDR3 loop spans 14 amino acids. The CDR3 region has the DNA TGTGCCAGCAGCCACCTAGCGAGCACAGATACGCAGTATTTT. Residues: CASSHLASTDTQYF.

The CDR3 nucleotides are TGTGCCAGCAGCTTAAAAAGGTGGACCGGGGAGCTGTTTTTT. Translation gives CASSLKRWTGELFF. The J gene is TRBJ2-2, the V gene TRBV7-8; no definite D call. Between the trimmed V and J ends, which lost 2 bases and 5 bases, there was a span of 9 bases. The CDR3 has 14 amino acids. CDR1 is SGHVS, CDR2 FQNEAQ, per germline.

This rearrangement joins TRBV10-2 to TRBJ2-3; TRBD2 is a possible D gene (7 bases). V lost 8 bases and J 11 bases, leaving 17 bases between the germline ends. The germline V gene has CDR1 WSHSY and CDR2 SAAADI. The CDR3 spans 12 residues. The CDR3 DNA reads TGCGCCAGCGGGACACTAGCGAGCATGCAGTATTTT. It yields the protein CASGTLASMQYF.

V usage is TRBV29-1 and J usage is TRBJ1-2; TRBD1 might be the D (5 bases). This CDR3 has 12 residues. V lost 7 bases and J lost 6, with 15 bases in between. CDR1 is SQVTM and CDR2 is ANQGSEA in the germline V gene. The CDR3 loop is CSETTGVDGYTF. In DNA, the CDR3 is TGCAGCGAAACAACAGGTGTGGATGGCTACACCTTC.

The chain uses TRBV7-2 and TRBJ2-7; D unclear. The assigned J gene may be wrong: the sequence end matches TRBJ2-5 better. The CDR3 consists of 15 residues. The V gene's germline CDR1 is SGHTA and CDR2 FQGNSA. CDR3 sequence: CASSLFGRSQETQYF. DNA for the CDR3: TGTGCCAGCAGCTTATTTGGACGGAGCCAAGAGACCCAGTACTTC.

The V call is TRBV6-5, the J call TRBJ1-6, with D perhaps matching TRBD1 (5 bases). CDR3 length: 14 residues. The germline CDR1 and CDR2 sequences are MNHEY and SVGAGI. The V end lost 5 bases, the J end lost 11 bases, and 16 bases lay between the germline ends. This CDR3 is CASSHTGLETPLHF. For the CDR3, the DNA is TGTGCCAGCAGTCATACAGGTCTCGAGACACCCCTCCACTTT.

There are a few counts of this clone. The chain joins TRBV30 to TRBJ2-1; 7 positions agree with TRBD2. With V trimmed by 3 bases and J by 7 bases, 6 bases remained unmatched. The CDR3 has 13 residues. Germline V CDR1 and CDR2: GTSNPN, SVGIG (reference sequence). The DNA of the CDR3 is TGTGCCTGGAGCGGTCTAGCGGTTAATGAGCAGTTCTTC. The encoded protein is CAWSGLAVNEQFF.

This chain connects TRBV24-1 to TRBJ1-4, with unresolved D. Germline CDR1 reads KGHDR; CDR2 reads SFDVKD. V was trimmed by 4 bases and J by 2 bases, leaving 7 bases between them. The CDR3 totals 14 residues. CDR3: CATSEGSTNEKLFF. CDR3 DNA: TGTGCCACCAGTGAGGGATCTACTAATGAAAAACTGTTTTTT.

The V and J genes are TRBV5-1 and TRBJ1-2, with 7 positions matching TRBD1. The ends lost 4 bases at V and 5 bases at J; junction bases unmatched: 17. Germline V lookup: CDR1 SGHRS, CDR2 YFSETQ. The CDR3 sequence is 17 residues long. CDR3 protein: CASSLTETGRGQYGYTF. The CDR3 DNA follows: TGCGCCAGCAGCCTAACGGAGACAGGGCGTGGTCAGTATGGCTACACCTTC.

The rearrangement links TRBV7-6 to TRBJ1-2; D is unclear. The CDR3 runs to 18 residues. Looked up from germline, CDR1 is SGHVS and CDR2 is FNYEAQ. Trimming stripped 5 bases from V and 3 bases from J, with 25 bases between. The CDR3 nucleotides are TGTGCCAGCAGCCTTACGTCCCCGGCTCGTCGTCCGTACTATGGCTACACCTTC. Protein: CASSLTSPARRPYYGYTF.

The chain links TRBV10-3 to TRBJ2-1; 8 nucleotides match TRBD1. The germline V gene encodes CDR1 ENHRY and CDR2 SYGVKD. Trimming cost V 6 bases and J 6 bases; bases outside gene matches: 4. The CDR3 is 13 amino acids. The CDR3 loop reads CAISPTGGNEQFF. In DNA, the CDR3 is TGTGCCATCAGCCCTACAGGGGGCAATGAGCAGTTCTTC.

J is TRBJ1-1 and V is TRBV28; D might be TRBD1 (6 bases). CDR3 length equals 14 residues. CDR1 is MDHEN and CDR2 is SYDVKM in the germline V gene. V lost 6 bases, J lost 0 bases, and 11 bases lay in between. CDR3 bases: TGTGCCAGCAGCCTCGGACAGATGAACACTGAAGCTTTCTTT. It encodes CASSLGQMNTEAFF.